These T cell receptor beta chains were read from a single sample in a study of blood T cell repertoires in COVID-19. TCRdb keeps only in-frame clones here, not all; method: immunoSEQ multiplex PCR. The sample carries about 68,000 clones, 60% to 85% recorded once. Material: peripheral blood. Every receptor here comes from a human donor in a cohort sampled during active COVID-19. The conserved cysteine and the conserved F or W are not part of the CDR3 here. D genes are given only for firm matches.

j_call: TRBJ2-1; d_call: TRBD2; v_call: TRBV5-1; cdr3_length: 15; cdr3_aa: ASSLGRTSGGHNEQF
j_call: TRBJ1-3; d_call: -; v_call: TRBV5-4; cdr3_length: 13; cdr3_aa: ASSLNQGTPTTIY
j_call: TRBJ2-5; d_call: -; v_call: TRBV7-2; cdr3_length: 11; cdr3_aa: ASSFSEQETQY
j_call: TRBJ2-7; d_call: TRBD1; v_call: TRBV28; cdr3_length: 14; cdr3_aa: ASSPLWGQVIDEQY
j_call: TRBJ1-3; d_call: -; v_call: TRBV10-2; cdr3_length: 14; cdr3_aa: ASSNTDRLSGNTIY
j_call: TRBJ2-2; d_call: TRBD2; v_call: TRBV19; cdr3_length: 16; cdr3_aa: ASTRTSGISLPTGELF
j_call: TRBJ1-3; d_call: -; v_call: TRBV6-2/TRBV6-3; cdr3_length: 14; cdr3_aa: ASSSDRPISGNTIY
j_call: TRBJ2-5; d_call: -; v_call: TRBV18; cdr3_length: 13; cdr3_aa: ASSPRNGAEETQY
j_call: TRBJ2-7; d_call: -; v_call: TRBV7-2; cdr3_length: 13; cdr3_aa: ASSPRHASSYEQY
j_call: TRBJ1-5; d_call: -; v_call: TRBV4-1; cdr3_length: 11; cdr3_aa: ASSQEEGQPQH